One T cell receptor (beta chain) is described in this entry. The junction had 5 bases not matched to a gene; V was cut back by 4 bases and J by 3 bases. The CDR3 extends over 16 amino acids. Germline V gives CDR1 SGDLS, CDR2 YYNGEE. TCRdb re-derived calls from the 5' RACE reads in MiXCR, one entry per CDR3 protein. In the table there are a few hundred thousand distinct CDR3 sequences, roughly 25% of which are singletons. This specimen belongs to a study of T-cell memory formation after mild COVID-19. In the study overall: Across donors, TCR clusters were largely donor specific.

Input material: PBMCs or a T cell subset sorted from them (not recorded which). The sequence came from an adult woman who had mild COVID-19 (a few samples of this study predate the infection). Cell type and time point are not known. The chain has TRBV9 and TRBJ1-5, with 12 bases aligning to TRBD1. The CDR3 DNA sequence: TGTGCCAGCAGCCCCGGGACAGGGGGCCTCAATCAGCCCCAGCATTTT. This translates into CASSPGTGGLNQPQHF.